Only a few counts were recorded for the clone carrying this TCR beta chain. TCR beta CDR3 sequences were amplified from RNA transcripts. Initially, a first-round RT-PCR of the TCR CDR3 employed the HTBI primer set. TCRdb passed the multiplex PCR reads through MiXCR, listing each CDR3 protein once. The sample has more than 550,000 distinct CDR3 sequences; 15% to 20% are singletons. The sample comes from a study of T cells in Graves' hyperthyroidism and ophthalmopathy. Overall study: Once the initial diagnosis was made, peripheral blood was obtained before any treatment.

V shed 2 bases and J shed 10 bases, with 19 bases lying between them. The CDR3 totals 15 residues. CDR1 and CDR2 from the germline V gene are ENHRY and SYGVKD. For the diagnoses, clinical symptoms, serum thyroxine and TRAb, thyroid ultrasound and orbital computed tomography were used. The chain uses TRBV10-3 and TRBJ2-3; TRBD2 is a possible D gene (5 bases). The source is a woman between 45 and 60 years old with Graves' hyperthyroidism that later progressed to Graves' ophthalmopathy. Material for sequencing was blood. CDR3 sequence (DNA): TGTGCCATCAGTGAGCCAGACTACACTAGGCCAGCGCAGTATTTT. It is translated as CAISEPDYTRPAQYF.